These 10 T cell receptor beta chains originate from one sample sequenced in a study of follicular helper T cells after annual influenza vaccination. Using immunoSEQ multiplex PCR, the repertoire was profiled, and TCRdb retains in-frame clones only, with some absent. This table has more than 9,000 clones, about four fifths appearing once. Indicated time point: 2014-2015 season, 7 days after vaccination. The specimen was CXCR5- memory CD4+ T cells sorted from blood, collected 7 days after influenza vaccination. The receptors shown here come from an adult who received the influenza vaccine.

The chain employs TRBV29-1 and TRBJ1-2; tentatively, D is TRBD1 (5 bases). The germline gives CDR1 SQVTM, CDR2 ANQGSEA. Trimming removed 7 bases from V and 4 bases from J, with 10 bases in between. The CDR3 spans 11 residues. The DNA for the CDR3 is TGCAGCGCCGGGCAGGGCTATGGCTACACCTTC. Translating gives CSAGQGYGYTF.

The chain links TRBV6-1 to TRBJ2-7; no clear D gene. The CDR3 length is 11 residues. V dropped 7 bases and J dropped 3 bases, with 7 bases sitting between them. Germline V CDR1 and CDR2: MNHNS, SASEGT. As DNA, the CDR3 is TGTGCCAGCATGGGGATCTACGAGCAGTACTTC. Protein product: CASMGIYEQYF.

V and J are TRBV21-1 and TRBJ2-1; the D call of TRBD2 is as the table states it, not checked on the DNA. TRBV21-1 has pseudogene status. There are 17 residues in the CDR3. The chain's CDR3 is CASSKASGTSGVNEQFF. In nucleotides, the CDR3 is TGTGCCAGCAGCAAAGCGTCGGGGACTAGCGGGGTCAATGAGCAGTTCTTC.

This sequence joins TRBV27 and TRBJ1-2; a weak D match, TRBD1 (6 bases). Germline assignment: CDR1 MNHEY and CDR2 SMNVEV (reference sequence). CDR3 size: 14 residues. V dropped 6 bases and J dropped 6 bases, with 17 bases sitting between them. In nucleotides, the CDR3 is TGTGCCAGCAGAGGGGGTATGGGTTATAATGGCTACACCTTC. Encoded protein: CASRGGMGYNGYTF.

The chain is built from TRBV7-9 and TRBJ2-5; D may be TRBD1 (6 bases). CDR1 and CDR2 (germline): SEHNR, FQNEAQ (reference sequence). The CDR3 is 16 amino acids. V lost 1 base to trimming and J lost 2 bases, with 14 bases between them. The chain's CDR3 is CASSLGRGRGQETQYF. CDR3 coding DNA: TGTGCCAGCAGCTTAGGACGGGGCAGGGGACAAGAGACCCAGTACTTC.

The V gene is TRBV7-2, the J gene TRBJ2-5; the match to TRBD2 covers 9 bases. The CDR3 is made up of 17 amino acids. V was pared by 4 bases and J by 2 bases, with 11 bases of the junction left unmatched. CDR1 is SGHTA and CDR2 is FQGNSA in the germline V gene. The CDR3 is CASSSFLVAGGQETQYF. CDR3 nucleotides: TGTGCCAGCAGCTCCTTCCTGGTCGCGGGGGGGCAAGAGACCCAGTACTTC.

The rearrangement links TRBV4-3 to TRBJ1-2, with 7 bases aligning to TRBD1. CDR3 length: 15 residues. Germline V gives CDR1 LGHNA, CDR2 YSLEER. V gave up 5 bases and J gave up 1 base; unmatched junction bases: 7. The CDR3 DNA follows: TGCGCCAGCAGCGACTGGGACAGTGGTAACTATGGCTACACCTTC. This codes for CASSDWDSGNYGYTF.

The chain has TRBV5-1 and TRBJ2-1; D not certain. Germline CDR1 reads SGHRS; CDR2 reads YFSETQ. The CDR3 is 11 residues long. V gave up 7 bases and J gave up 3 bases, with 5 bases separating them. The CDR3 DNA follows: TGCGCCAGCCAAGACTACAATGAGCAGTTCTTC. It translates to CASQDYNEQFF.

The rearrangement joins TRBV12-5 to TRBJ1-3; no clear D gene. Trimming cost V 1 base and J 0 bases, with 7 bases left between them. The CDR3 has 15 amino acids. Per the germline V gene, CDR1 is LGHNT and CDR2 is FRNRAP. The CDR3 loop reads CASGLGRPSGNTIYF. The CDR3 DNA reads TGTGCTAGTGGTTTGGGGCGCCCCTCTGGAAACACCATATATTTT.

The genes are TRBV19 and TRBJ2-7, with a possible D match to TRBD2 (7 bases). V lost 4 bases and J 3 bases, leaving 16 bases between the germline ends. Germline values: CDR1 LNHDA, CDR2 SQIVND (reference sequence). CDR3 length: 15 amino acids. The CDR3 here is CASSTLGGAGYEQYF. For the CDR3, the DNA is TGTGCCAGTAGTACCCTAGGGGGGGCCGGCTACGAGCAGTACTTC. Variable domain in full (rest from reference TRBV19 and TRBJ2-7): DGGITQSPKYLFRKEGQNVTLSCEQNLNHDAMYWYRQDPGQGLRLIYYSQIVNDFQKGDIAEGYSVSREKKESFPLTVTSAQKNPTAFYLCASSTLGGAGYEQYFGPGTRLTVT.